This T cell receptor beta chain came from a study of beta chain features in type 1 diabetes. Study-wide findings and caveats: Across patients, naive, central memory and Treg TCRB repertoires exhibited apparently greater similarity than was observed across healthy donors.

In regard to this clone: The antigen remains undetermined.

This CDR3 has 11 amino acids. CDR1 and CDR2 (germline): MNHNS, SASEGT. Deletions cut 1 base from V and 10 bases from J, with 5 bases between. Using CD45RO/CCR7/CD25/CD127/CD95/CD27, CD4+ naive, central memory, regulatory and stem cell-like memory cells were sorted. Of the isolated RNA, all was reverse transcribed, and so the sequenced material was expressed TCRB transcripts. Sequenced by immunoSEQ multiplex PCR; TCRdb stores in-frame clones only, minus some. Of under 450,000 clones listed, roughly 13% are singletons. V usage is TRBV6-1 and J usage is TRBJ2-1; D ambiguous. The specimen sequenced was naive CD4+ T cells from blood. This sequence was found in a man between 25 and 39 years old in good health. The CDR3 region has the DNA TGTGCCAGCAGTGAAGTTCGGGAGCAGTTCTTC. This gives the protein CASSEVREQFF.